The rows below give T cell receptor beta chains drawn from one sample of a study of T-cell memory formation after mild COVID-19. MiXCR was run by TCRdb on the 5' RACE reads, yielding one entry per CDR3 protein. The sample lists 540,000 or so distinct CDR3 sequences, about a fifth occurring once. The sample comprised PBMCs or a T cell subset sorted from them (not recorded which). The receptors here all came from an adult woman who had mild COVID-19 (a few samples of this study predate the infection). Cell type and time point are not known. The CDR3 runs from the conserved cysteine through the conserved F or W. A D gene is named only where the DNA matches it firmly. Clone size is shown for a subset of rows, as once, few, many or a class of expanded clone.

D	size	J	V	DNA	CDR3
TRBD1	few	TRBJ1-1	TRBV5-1	TGCGCCAGCAGCTTGCCCGGGACAGCATACACTGAAGCTTTCTTT	CASSLPGTAYTEAFF
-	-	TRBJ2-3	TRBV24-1	TGTGCCACCAGTGATCCCCTTGGGGGGGCAGGATCAGATACGCAGTATTTT	CATSDPLGGAGSDTQYF
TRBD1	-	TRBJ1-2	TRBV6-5	TGTGCCAGCAGTTACCTCTTCCGACAGGGCCCTACTAACTATGGCTACACCTTC	CASSYLFRQGPTNYGYTF
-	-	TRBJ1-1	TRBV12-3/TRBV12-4	TGTGCCAGCAGTCGTACCGCTGAAGCTTTCTTT	CASSRTAEAFF
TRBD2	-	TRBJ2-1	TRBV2	TGTGCCAGCAGTCGGACGACTAGCGGGAGATATGAGCAGTTCTTC	CASSRTTSGRYEQFF
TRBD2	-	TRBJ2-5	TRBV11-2	TGTGCCAGCAGCCCCTCTAGCGGGAGAGGGGCCCAGTACTTC	CASSPSSGRGAQYF
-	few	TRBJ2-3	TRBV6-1	TGTGCCGGCCGGAGGGGGGGCACAGATACGCAGTATTTT	CAGRRGGTDTQYF
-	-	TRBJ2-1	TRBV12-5	TGTGCTAGTGGTTTGGCCCCCCGGGGCCGTACCTACAATGAGCAGTTCTTC	CASGLAPRGRTYNEQFF
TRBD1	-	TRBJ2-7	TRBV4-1	TGCGCCAGCAGCCATGGCAGGGGGACGCTCGAGCAGTACTTC	CASSHGRGTLEQYF
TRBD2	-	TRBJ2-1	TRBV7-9	TGTGCCAGCAGCCCCGGGGGGACTACCTACAATGAGCAGTTCTTC	CASSPGGTTYNEQFF
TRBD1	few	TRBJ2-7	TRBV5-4	TGTGCCAGCAGCCAGGACAGGGGTGTCTACGAGCAGTACTTC	CASSQDRGVYEQYF
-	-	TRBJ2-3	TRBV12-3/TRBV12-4	TGTGCCAGCACTTCGTGGGACGAGACAGATACGCAGTATTTT	CASTSWDETDTQYF
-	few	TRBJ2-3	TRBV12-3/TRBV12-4	TGTGCCAGCAGTTTAACACGGTTATCCGATACGCAGTATTTT	CASSLTRLSDTQYF
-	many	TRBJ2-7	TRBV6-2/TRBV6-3	TGTGCCAGCCTAGACACAGGGTCAGACGAGCAGTACTTC	CASLDTGSDEQYF
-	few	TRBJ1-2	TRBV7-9	TGTGCCAGCAGCTTAGCGCTCGGGCAGGCTGGTATCAATGGCTACACCTTC	CASSLALGQAGINGYTF
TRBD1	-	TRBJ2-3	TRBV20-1	TGCAGTGCTAGGGGGACAGGGGGCTCTTCACGGGGAGATACGCAGTATTTT	CSARGTGGSSRGDTQYF
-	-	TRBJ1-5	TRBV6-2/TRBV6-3	TGTGCCAGCAGTTACAATGGCAGGGAATTGAATCAGCCCCAGCATTTT	CASSYNGRELNQPQHF
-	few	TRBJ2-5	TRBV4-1	TGCGCCAGCAGCCAAGTCGGGTGGGGCGAGACCCAGTACTTC	CASSQVGWGETQYF
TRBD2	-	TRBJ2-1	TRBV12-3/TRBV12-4	TGTGCCACGGCAGCGGGAGGGGGCAATGAGCAGTTCTTC	CATAAGGGNEQFF
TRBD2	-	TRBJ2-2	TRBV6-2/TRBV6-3	TGTGGGAGGATAGCGGGAGGGCCGCAATTAAAAGCCGGGGAGCTGTTTTTT	CGRIAGGPQLKAGELFF
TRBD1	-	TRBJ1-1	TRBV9	TGTGCCAGCAGCGCGTCCTCTTCAGGGGGCCCAGGAGCTTTCTTT	CASSASSSGGPGAFF
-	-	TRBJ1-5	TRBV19	TGTGCCAGTAGATTGAACAGCCATAGCAATCAGCCCCAGCATTTT	CASRLNSHSNQPQHF
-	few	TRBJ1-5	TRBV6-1	TGTGCCAGCAGTGAGGTCAGATTCAGCAATCAGCCCCAGCATTTT	CASSEVRFSNQPQHF
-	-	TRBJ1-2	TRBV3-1	TGTGCCAGCAGCCAAGATATGGACGGACCCTATGGCTACACCTTC	CASSQDMDGPYGYTF
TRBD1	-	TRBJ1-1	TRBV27	TGTGCCAGCAGCTCCGACAGGGGAACACGATGGACTGAAGCTTTCTTT	CASSSDRGTRWTEAFF
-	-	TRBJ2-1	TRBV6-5	TGTGCCAGCAGCACGTCGGGGGTCGCCTACAATGAGCAGTTCTTC	CASSTSGVAYNEQFF
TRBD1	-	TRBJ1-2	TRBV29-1	TGCAGCGTTCGACAGGGGGCGAACTATGGCTACACCTTC	CSVRQGANYGYTF
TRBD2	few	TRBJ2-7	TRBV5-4	TGTGCCAGCAGCCCATCCGGGACTAGCGTGGCAGACGATCAATTC	CASSPSGTSVADDQF
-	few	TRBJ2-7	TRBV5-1	TGCGCCAGCAGCTTGGAGTCGGGCAGCTCCTACGAGCAGTACTTC	CASSLESGSSYEQYF
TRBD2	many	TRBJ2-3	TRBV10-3	TGTGCCATCAGTGAGGTAGCGGGAGCCCCAGATACGCAGTATTTT	CAISEVAGAPDTQYF
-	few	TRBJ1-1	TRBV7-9	TGTGCCAGCAGAAGGTCCTTGGACACTGAAGCTTTCTTT	CASRRSLDTEAFF
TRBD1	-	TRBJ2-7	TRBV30	TGTGCCTGGAGTTCGCAGGGGGCCGAGCAGTACTTC	CAWSSQGAEQYF
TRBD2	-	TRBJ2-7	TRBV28	TGTGCCAGCAGTTTGGGGCGGGAGGCACTCCTCGAGCAGTACTTC	CASSLGREALLEQYF
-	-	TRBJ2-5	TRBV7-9	TGTGCCAGCAGCGCCTGGGACCCCGGGGCTCAAGAGACCCAGTACTTC	CASSAWDPGAQETQYF
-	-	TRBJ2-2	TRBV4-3	TGCGCCAGCAGCCAAGAGGCCGGAAGGCTGTTTTTT	CASSQEAGRLFF
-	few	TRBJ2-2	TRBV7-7	TGTGCCAGCAGCTCGGGACTCCTTTCCGGGGAGCTGTTTTTT	CASSSGLLSGELFF
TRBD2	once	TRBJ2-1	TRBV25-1	TGTGCCAGCAGATTAGCGGGAGGGCCGCAGAATGAGCAGTTCTTC	CASRLAGGPQNEQFF
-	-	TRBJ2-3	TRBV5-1	TGCGCCAGCAGCTTGGCCGTTATTGCGGCAGGGCGCACAGATACGCAGTATTTT	CASSLAVIAAGRTDTQYF
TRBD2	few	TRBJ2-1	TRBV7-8	TGTGCCAGCAGCTTAGAGGGACTAGCGGAGTCCAGCTCCTACAATGAGCAGTTCTTC	CASSLEGLAESSSYNEQFF
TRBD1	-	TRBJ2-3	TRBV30	TGTGCCTGGAGTCTCCAAACAGGGGTGAGCACAGATACGCAGTATTTT	CAWSLQTGVSTDTQYF
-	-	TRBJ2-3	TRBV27	TGTGCCAGCAGCCGGACCGCCGGGGAATACACAGATACGCAGTATTTT	CASSRTAGEYTDTQYF
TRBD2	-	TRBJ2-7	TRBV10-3	TGTGCCATCAGTACCGGGACTAGCGGAAGTCTGGGCCTGTACGAGCAGTACTTC	CAISTGTSGSLGLYEQYF
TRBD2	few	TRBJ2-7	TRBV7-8	TGTGCCAGCAGCGCCAGACTAGCGGGAGGATCCTACGAGCAGTACTTC	CASSARLAGGSYEQYF
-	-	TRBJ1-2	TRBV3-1	TGTGCCAGCAGCCGAGAATCAAGAAAGCGGGGCTACACCTTC	CASSRESRKRGYTF
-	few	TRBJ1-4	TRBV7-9	TGTGCCAGCAGCCTGGACGGAGCACCTGAAAAACTGTTTTTT	CASSLDGAPEKLFF
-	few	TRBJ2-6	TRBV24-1	TGTGCCACCAGTGATTCCCCTGCGGGGCAAGGGGCCAACGTCCTGACTTTC	CATSDSPAGQGANVLTF